This entry is about one T cell receptor (beta chain). Sequencing was performed with immunoSEQ multiplex PCR; in TCRdb, only in-frame clones are kept and a portion is missing. Of over 55,000 clones listed, less than 85% are singletons. The data belong to a study of T cell clones after liver transplantation. Sequencing used CD4+ T cells from blood, obtained at the roughly 15-month timepoint. This clonotype originated in a human patient who received a liver transplant. Some T cells may arise from the graft donor.

The CDR3 coding sequence is TGTGCCAGCAGTCCTGACTACATCGGGGAGCTGTTTTTT. It translates to CASSPDYIGELFF. V usage is TRBV2 and J usage is TRBJ2-2; D is perhaps TRBD2 (5 bases). CDR3 length: 13 amino acids. V dropped 5 bases and J dropped 7 bases, with 11 bases sitting between them. Germline lookup yields CDR1 SNHLY and CDR2 FYNNEI.